This T cell receptor beta chain is from a study of cytomegalovirus exposure and HLA in healthy donors. PCR involved 60 Vbeta and 13 Jbeta primers. Assay used: immunoSEQ multiplex PCR; TCRdb lists only in-frame clones, some missing. The data show around 170,000 clones, 81% seen once. From germline, CDR1 is MNHNY and CDR2 SVGAGI (reference sequence). The CDR3 has 13 amino acids. Trimming stripped 5 bases from V and 5 bases from J, with 12 bases between. The rearrangement uses TRBV6-6 and TRBJ1-1; D uncertain. The sequence came from a man aged 45-60 years in good health and CMV-seronegative. The sequenced sample was PBMCs. The CDR3: CASSNPGGTEAFF. CDR3 coding DNA: TGTGCCAGCAGTAACCCGGGTGGGACTGAAGCTTTCTTT.